These T cell receptor beta chains were read from a single sample in a study of blood T cell repertoires in COVID-19. Libraries were prepared by immunoSEQ multiplex PCR; TCRdb keeps only in-frame clonotypes and omits some of them. The sample gives 150,000 to 200,000 clones, 70% to 85% of which show up once; approximately 15% is in the top ten. Sample: PBMCs or T cells enriched from blood (not recorded which). These receptor sequences come from a woman in her forties or fifties who had recovered from COVID-19. CDR3s include the opening cysteine and the closing phenylalanine or tryptophan. A D gene is named only where the DNA matches it firmly. Only part of the rows carry a size: once, few, many, or a class if the clone is expanded.

len: 12
j_gene: TRBJ1-3
v_gene: TRBV6-6
abundance: .
d_gene: .
CDR3aa: CASSYDRLERYF
CDR3nt: TGTGCCAGCAGTTACGACAGGCTTGAGCGGTATTTT

len: 16
j_gene: TRBJ1-5
v_gene: TRBV28
abundance: .
d_gene: .
CDR3aa: CASSLAGERDNQPQHF
CDR3nt: TGTGCCAGCAGTTTAGCGGGGGAGAGGGACAATCAGCCCCAGCATTTT

len: 14
j_gene: TRBJ1-5
v_gene: TRBV6-5
abundance: .
d_gene: TRBD1
CDR3aa: CASSRQGGNQPQHF
CDR3nt: TGTGCCAGCAGCCGACAGGGCGGCAATCAGCCCCAGCATTTT

len: 18
j_gene: TRBJ2-6
v_gene: TRBV4-1
abundance: .
d_gene: TRBD1
CDR3aa: CASSQVGQGASGANVLTF
CDR3nt: TGCGCCAGCAGCCAAGTAGGCCAGGGGGCCTCTGGGGCCAACGTCCTGACTTTC

len: 16
j_gene: TRBJ1-2
v_gene: TRBV15
abundance: .
d_gene: .
CDR3aa: CATSRDRGRGNYGYTF
CDR3nt: TGTGCCACCAGCAGAGATCGGGGCAGGGGTAACTATGGCTACACCTTC

len: 15
j_gene: TRBJ2-7
v_gene: TRBV7-9
abundance: .
d_gene: .
CDR3aa: CASSLDQGKIYEQYF
CDR3nt: TGTGCCAGCAGCTTAGATCAGGGAAAAATCTACGAGCAGTACTTC

len: 17
j_gene: TRBJ1-2
v_gene: TRBV28
abundance: .
d_gene: TRBD1
CDR3aa: CASSLPRQGGPWYGYTF
CDR3nt: TGTGCCAGCAGTTTACCAAGACAGGGGGGTCCTTGGTATGGCTACACCTTC

len: 13
j_gene: TRBJ1-5
v_gene: TRBV30
abundance: .
d_gene: TRBD1
CDR3aa: CACRQGAGQPQHF
CDR3nt: TGTGCCTGTAGACAGGGGGCAGGGCAGCCCCAGCATTTT

len: 17
j_gene: TRBJ1-1
v_gene: TRBV6-2/TRBV6-3
abundance: .
d_gene: .
CDR3aa: CASSYSISGRGMPEAFF
CDR3nt: TGTGCCAGCAGTTACTCGATATCCGGACGGGGAATGCCTGAAGCTTTCTTT

len: 18
j_gene: TRBJ2-6
v_gene: TRBV3-1/TRBV3-2
abundance: .
d_gene: TRBD1
CDR3aa: CASSPYWTGGSGANVLTF
CDR3nt: TGTGCCAGCAGCCCTTATTGGACAGGGGGCTCTGGGGCCAACGTCCTGACTTTC

len: 16
j_gene: TRBJ1-1
v_gene: TRBV5-1
abundance: .
d_gene: .
CDR3aa: CASSLVSSETGSEAFF
CDR3nt: TGCGCCAGCAGCTTGGTCTCTAGTGAAACAGGGTCGGAAGCTTTCTTT

len: 16
j_gene: TRBJ2-1
v_gene: TRBV5-1
abundance: .
d_gene: TRBD2
CDR3aa: CASSLTSGSRYNEQFF
CDR3nt: TGCGCCAGCAGCTTGACTAGCGGGAGTAGGTACAATGAGCAGTTCTTC

len: 13
j_gene: TRBJ1-6
v_gene: TRBV4-1
abundance: .
d_gene: TRBD1
CDR3aa: CASRGQGNSPLHF
CDR3nt: TGCGCCAGCAGAGGACAGGGTAATTCACCCCTCCACTTT

len: 15
j_gene: TRBJ1-5
v_gene: TRBV7-8
abundance: few
d_gene: .
CDR3aa: CASSLEYYSNQPQHF
CDR3nt: TGTGCCAGCAGCTTAGAATATTATAGCAATCAGCCCCAGCATTTT

len: 13
j_gene: TRBJ2-7
v_gene: TRBV15
abundance: .
d_gene: .
CDR3aa: CATSRDKGAGQYF
CDR3nt: TGTGCCACCAGCAGAGATAAAGGGGCAGGGCAGTACTTC

len: 14
j_gene: TRBJ2-3
v_gene: TRBV4-1
abundance: .
d_gene: .
CDR3aa: CASSPSRPEDTQYF
CDR3nt: TGCGCCAGCAGCCCGTCCCGCCCCGAGGATACGCAGTATTTT

len: 16
j_gene: TRBJ1-5
v_gene: TRBV23-1
abundance: few
d_gene: TRBD1
CDR3aa: CANCAGTGLRNQPQHF
CDR3nt: TGCGCCAACTGTGCCGGGACAGGGCTAAGAAATCAGCCCCAGCATTTT

len: 13
j_gene: TRBJ1-2
v_gene: TRBV9
abundance: .
d_gene: .
CDR3aa: CASSVGQNYGYTF
CDR3nt: TGTGCCAGCAGCGTGGGGCAAAACTATGGCTACACCTTC

len: 14
j_gene: TRBJ2-2
v_gene: TRBV9
abundance: .
d_gene: .
CDR3aa: CASSVSGSTGELFF
CDR3nt: TGTGCCAGCAGCGTTAGTGGGAGCACCGGGGAGCTGTTTTTT

len: 15
j_gene: TRBJ2-1
v_gene: TRBV11-2
abundance: .
d_gene: TRBD2
CDR3aa: CASSLTSGTYNEQFF
CDR3nt: TGTGCCAGCAGCTTGACTAGCGGGACGTACAATGAGCAGTTCTTC

len: 12
j_gene: TRBJ1-1
v_gene: TRBV29-1
abundance: .
d_gene: .
CDR3aa: CSVLDPGTEAFF
CDR3nt: TGCAGCGTTTTAGACCCGGGCACTGAAGCTTTCTTT

len: 15
j_gene: TRBJ2-1
v_gene: TRBV5-6
abundance: .
d_gene: .
CDR3aa: CASSLPESVYNEQFF
CDR3nt: TGTGCCAGCAGCTTGCCTGAATCGGTCTACAATGAGCAGTTCTTC

len: 16
j_gene: TRBJ2-2
v_gene: TRBV5-4
abundance: .
d_gene: TRBD2
CDR3aa: CASSGGGLAGTGELFF
CDR3nt: TGTGCCAGCAGCGGCGGGGGACTAGCGGGAACCGGGGAGCTGTTTTTT

len: 15
j_gene: TRBJ2-5
v_gene: TRBV24-1
abundance: .
d_gene: TRBD2
CDR3aa: CATSGTSGGQETQYF
CDR3nt: TGTGCCACCAGTGGGACTAGCGGGGGCCAAGAGACCCAGTACTTC

len: 15
j_gene: TRBJ2-5
v_gene: TRBV7-2
abundance: .
d_gene: TRBD1
CDR3aa: CASSIPTGAGETQYF
CDR3nt: TGTGCCAGCAGCATACCGACAGGGGCGGGAGAGACCCAGTACTTC

len: 15
j_gene: TRBJ2-3
v_gene: TRBV11-1
abundance: .
d_gene: TRBD2
CDR3aa: CASSWTSGRKYTQYF
CDR3nt: TGTGCCAGCAGCTGGACTAGCGGGAGGAAATATACGCAGTATTTT

len: 14
j_gene: TRBJ1-2
v_gene: TRBV7-2
abundance: .
d_gene: .
CDR3aa: CASSLIPPVYGYTF
CDR3nt: TGTGCCAGCAGCCTCATTCCTCCGGTCTATGGCTACACCTTC

len: 14
j_gene: TRBJ2-5
v_gene: TRBV2
abundance: .
d_gene: .
CDR3aa: CASSEAGPRETQYF
CDR3nt: TGTGCCAGCAGTGAAGCGGGCCCCAGGGAGACCCAGTACTTC

len: 17
j_gene: TRBJ2-2
v_gene: TRBV15
abundance: .
d_gene: TRBD2
CDR3aa: CATSRDLGLAITGELFF
CDR3nt: TGTGCCACCAGCAGAGATCTTGGACTAGCGATAACCGGGGAGCTGTTTTTT

len: 16
j_gene: TRBJ1-1
v_gene: TRBV19
abundance: .
d_gene: .
CDR3aa: CASRMQVAYLNTEAFF
CDR3nt: TGTGCCAGTAGGATGCAGGTCGCTTACCTGAACACTGAAGCTTTCTTT

len: 15
j_gene: TRBJ1-3
v_gene: TRBV5-5
abundance: .
d_gene: TRBD1
CDR3aa: CASSRDRAPGNTIYF
CDR3nt: TGTGCCAGCAGTAGGGACAGGGCTCCCGGAAACACCATATATTTT

len: 15
j_gene: TRBJ2-3
v_gene: TRBV5-1
abundance: .
d_gene: .
CDR3aa: CASSLGGGATDTQYF
CDR3nt: TGCGCCAGCAGTTTAGGCGGCGGTGCCACAGATACGCAGTATTTT

len: 14
j_gene: TRBJ2-2
v_gene: TRBV2
abundance: .
d_gene: .
CDR3aa: CASLRTGPTGELFF
CDR3nt: TGTGCCAGCCTGAGGACTGGGCCTACCGGGGAGCTGTTTTTT

len: 17
j_gene: TRBJ2-2
v_gene: TRBV30
abundance: .
d_gene: TRBD2
CDR3aa: CAWTGLAGDTNTGELFF
CDR3nt: TGTGCCTGGACCGGACTAGCGGGCGATACGAACACCGGGGAGCTGTTTTTT

len: 15
j_gene: TRBJ1-1
v_gene: TRBV6-2/TRBV6-3
abundance: .
d_gene: .
CDR3aa: CASSYREGGNTEAFF
CDR3nt: TGTGCCAGCAGTTACAGGGAGGGAGGGAACACTGAAGCTTTCTTT

len: 14
j_gene: TRBJ2-1
v_gene: TRBV24-1
abundance: .
d_gene: .
CDR3aa: CATSDFVSDNEQFF
CDR3nt: TGTGCCACCAGTGATTTTGTTAGCGACAATGAGCAGTTCTTC